The present T cell receptor (beta chain) was sequenced within a study of cytomegalovirus exposure and HLA in healthy donors. About this clone itself: Its target is not known.

Overall study findings and caveats: An analysis was carried out later, and it reportedly showed fewer N-insertions in an Asian-associated ancestry cluster than the approximately 610-donor mean.

This PCR relied on a set of 60 Vbeta primers and 13 Jbeta primers. Sequencing was performed with immunoSEQ multiplex PCR; in TCRdb, only in-frame clones are kept and a portion is missing. The profile shows about 89,000 clones, about 80% of them singletons. The study sampled nominally healthy donors, though unrecorded immune exposures were likely. Trimming took 5 bases from V and 1 from J; bases not matched to a gene: 7. The CDR3 spans 16 residues. Per germline, CDR1 MGHRA and CDR2 YSYEKL. This clonotype was sampled from a male donor in good health and CMV-seronegative. V is TRBV4-1 and J is TRBJ1-1, with 10 positions matching TRBD1. The sequenced sample was PBMCs. The CDR3 DNA is TGCGCCAGCAGCTCCCGGGACAGGGGAACGAACACTGAAGCTTTCTTT. It encodes CASSSRDRGTNTEAFF.